A selection of T cell receptor beta chains follows, all from one sample in a study of chemoradiotherapy in HPV16-positive cancers. TCRdb's table, derived via immunoSEQ multiplex PCR, lists solely in-frame clones and lacks some. Of approximately 9,500 clones in the sample, about 80% were seen once. The sequencing here drew on tumor tissue, taken from a patient who underwent chemoradiotherapy. The source is a human donor with HPV-associated anogenital cancer. Each CDR3 is given with its conserved first and last residue. The D gene is left open where the match is weak.

v_call	d_call	j_call	cdr3_aa
TRBV9	-	TRBJ1-1	CASSVGAGHTEAFF
TRBV18	-	TRBJ1-2	CASSPYPNPNYGYTF
TRBV5-1	-	TRBJ2-5	CASSGSLETQYF
TRBV9	TRBD2	TRBJ2-5	CASSARAGQETQYF
TRBV5-1	-	TRBJ1-2	CASSLGYREYGYTF
TRBV5-6	-	TRBJ1-4	CASSLLDPNEKLFF
TRBV7-9	-	TRBJ2-1	CASSPGGLGGMDGQFF
TRBV28	-	TRBJ2-7	CASSLRYEQYF
TRBV7-9	-	TRBJ1-4	CASSLALGRLGEKLFF
TRBV19	-	TRBJ2-1	CASTTDSAYNEQFF
TRBV7-8	-	TRBJ1-1	CATIRGGITAEAFF
TRBV10-3	-	TRBJ1-2	CATRDGANYGYTF
TRBV6-1	-	TRBJ1-1	CASREWGRGEAFF
TRBV11-3	TRBD1	TRBJ2-7	CASSFGRDSSYEQYF
TRBV7-3	-	TRBJ2-3	CASSLGGQDTQYF
TRBV27	TRBD1	TRBJ1-1	CASSLTAQGGTEAFF
TRBV2	-	TRBJ2-3	CASSEALHGTDTQYF
TRBV9	-	TRBJ2-1	CASSVWSVGVNEQFF
TRBV4-1	TRBD1	TRBJ1-1	CASSQGTGGLNTEAFF
TRBV30	TRBD2	TRBJ2-7	CALGLAGGLTYEQYF
TRBV19	TRBD1	TRBJ1-3	CASRQGSGNTIYF
TRBV28	TRBD2	TRBJ2-1	CASSTGLLFFEQFF
TRBV9	TRBD1	TRBJ2-7	CASSNPGGDEQYF
TRBV18	TRBD1	TRBJ2-3	CASSPLGTGGADTQYF
TRBV7-6	-	TRBJ1-1	CASSLPLGEENTEAFF
TRBV5-1	-	TRBJ2-7	CASSLDKKYEQYF
TRBV6-1	-	TRBJ2-3	CASSVWPSGRSGTDTQYF
TRBV5-4	TRBD1	TRBJ1-2	CASSTDRGHGYTF
TRBV27	-	TRBJ1-1	CASPLPTGPEGTEAFF
TRBV11-2	-	TRBJ2-2	CASSLGGSGELFF
TRBV9	-	TRBJ2-1	CASSRGANNEQFF
TRBV5-1	TRBD1	TRBJ1-2	CASSSDRVKYGYTF
TRBV19	TRBD2	TRBJ2-1	CASSIDSASGGPHNEQFF
TRBV15	-	TRBJ1-2	CATSRDPRAYPRDGYTF
TRBV30	TRBD1	TRBJ1-5	CACRRGTGGNQPQHF
TRBV4-2	TRBD2	TRBJ2-1	CASSQDYERGGREQFF
TRBV18	-	TRBJ2-2	CASSPRMAGELFF
TRBV28	-	TRBJ1-1	CASSPVWRTEAFF
TRBV5-5	-	TRBJ2-1	CASSLNNEQFF
TRBV7-7	-	TRBJ1-1	CASSLRMNTEAFF
TRBV11-2	-	TRBJ2-1	CASSLGGGPNNEQFF
TRBV19	-	TRBJ2-5	CASSIGQGLGETQYF
TRBV2	-	TRBJ2-1	CASSSTTFPFF
TRBV5-1	-	TRBJ2-3	CASSNEGRGADTQYF
TRBV10-2	-	TRBJ2-3	CASSALDTQYF